This T cell receptor beta chain was recorded in a study of a mutant IDH1 vaccine in newly diagnosed glioma. The sample's time point: week 47, end of study. A 20-mer mutant IDH1 peptide at 300 ug was injected subcutaneously with topical imiquimod. The CDR3 spans 15 residues. The V and J ends lost 2 bases and 0 bases respectively, with 8 bases between them. Germline V CDR1 and CDR2: MRHNA, SNTAGT. Profiling relied on immunoSEQ multiplex PCR, and the TCRdb table lists in-frame clones only, not all of them. The table has approximately 50,000 clones, around 80% seen once. Turning to this clone: Its target is unknown.

The gene calls are TRBV6-4 and TRBJ1-5; the D is unclear. The starting material was PBMCs, obtained from a glioma patient whose treatment included an IDH1 peptide vaccine. The clonotype comes from a woman aged 40 to 50 with glioma. Some clones in this sample may be carry-over from other donors' samples. DNA of the CDR3: TGTGCCAGCAGTGACATGATTCCTAGCAATCAGCCCCAGCATTTT. Its translation is CASSDMIPSNQPQHF.